This TCR beta chain is from a study of T cell repertoires in cytomegalovirus infection (dated by TCRdb to between 2018 and 2020). In the study overall: Because public TCR beta signatures pointed to carriage of CMV infection together with the matching HLA type, the HLA type of each donor mattered for the analysis.

The germline V gene encodes CDR1 SNHLY and CDR2 FYNNEI. V is cut back by 7 bases and J by 3 bases, with 8 bases in the junction unmatched. From the cysteine up to the phenylalanine, the CDR3 has a length of 15 residues. Kept here is only the CDR3 DNA, which spans 45 bases and is read in frame from base 1. A word on this clonotype: Its antigen has not been determined. Nothing much larger sits one base from this clone, and base qualities are not available.

For sequencing, an Illumina HiSeq 1500 was employed. TCRdb reprocessed the public reads (quality trimming at Q25 with fastp, clone calling with MiXCR) and kept in-frame beta chains. Under each unique CDR3 protein, matching rows form one entry showing the most common genes and DNA. This sample comprises hundreds of thousands of distinct CDR3 sequences, around 24% of them detected only once. The ten top clones hold approximately 8% of the sample. Results and caveats for the whole study, not just this receptor: In both this cohort and an independent cohort of a few hundred donors, the cumulative frequency of public TCR beta family members distinguished carriers of CMV infection plus the relevant HLA type. The ex vivo response was dominated by HLA-C-restricted CMV-specific TCR beta clonotypes, which also provided the single most frequent clonotype in two of eight donors.

The receptor's source is a human donor in good health (CMV status not recorded). Some clones in this sample may be carry-over from other donors' samples. The specimen sequenced was CD8+ T cells from PBMCs. The chain employs TRBV2 and TRBJ1-5; TRBD1 lines up with 8 middle nucleotides. The nucleotides are TGTGCCAGCACCGAGGACAGGGATCTCAATCAGCCCCAGCATTTT. It specifies CASTEDRDLNQPQHF.